The present T cell receptor (beta chain) was sequenced within a study of blood T cells in healthy people across ages (dated by TCRdb to about 2015). Broadly, across the study: Template switching captured roughly one uniquely barcoded TCR beta cDNA molecule per two T cells in model experiments. Using deep sequencing normalized with unique cDNA molecular identifiers, the study measured how TCR beta repertoire diversity changes with age. The donors were divided into four age groups: young (average around 17 years), middle-aged (over 35), aged (around 59) and long-lived (roughly 82). To avoid experimental bias, donors of different ages were randomly spread across the sequencing lanes. For two donors (one aged 18 to 30 and one aged 80 or older), the study analyzed two additional independent replicas of 1 million unique cDNA reads from the same blood draw. General findings and caveats noted by the study authors: Since profiling was done on bulk unsorted PBMCs, naive and antigen-experienced compartments could not be conclusively compared. The percentage of naive T cells measured by flow cytometry correlated strongly with observed TCR beta diversity. Total diversity estimates from one million sequenced T cells were considered lower bounds and underestimates. Compared with the aged group, the long-lived group had more naive CD4+ T cells, fewer expanded clones and increased TCR diversity, suggesting age selection. Observed TCR beta diversity per million T cells fell roughly linearly with age, and a significant reduction was already apparent by age about 38. Because donor CMV infection status was unknown, age-related changes in expanded clonotypes were potentially confounded.

Concerning this clonotype itself: Its cognate antigen has yet to be identified. The sample holds no much larger clone one base away, and base qualities are not on file.

From its cysteine to its phenylalanine, the CDR3 spans 15 amino acids. The only DNA kept is the CDR3, 45 bases in frame from the first base. Trimming removed 4 bases from V and 2 bases from J, leaving 14 bases between the germline ends. Reading the germline V gene gives CDR1 SGDLS and CDR2 YYNGEE. The protocol used for the library was 5' RACE. The instrument given in TCRdb is Illumina HiSeq 2500. The second PCR ran for roughly 7 to 11 cycles and used a J-beta primer mix along with a sample-barcoded 5' primer. Each TCR beta cDNA molecule received a unique molecular identifier from a template-switch 5' adaptor carrying 12 random nucleotides. Each sample yielded at least 2.5 million CDR3-containing paired-end reads. First-strand cDNA was synthesized from all RNA with the Mint cDNA synthesis kit, primed by a TRBC-specific oligonucleotide. Following uracil-DNA glycosylase treatment, all cDNA underwent a first 18-cycle PCR with the universal primers M1SS and BC2_uni_R. As for the authors' bioinformatics: Normalization of each sample was performed by random selection of 1 million high-quality reads, each carrying a distinct molecular identifier. Instead of being binned into consensus sequences, reads that shared molecular identifiers were thrown out. MiTCR, with a Q25 quality threshold and the strictest error-elimination algorithm, was used for CDR3 identification, clonotype clustering and error correction. Lower-bound total TCR beta diversity was estimated with a nonparametric unseen species model using Euler transformation. TCRdb ran its own pipeline on the public reads, namely fastp trimming at Q25 and MiXCR clone calling, and kept in-frame beta chains. Identical CDR3 protein sequences are pooled into one entry, listed with their most common genes and DNA. It is TCRdb's table, rather than the study itself, that gives the V and J calls and clone size. The sample table shows about 730,000 distinct CDR3 sequences, and more than 40% are seen once. Of the sample, more than 20% falls within the top ten clones.

Donors were a few dozen systemically healthy Caucasian individuals from Russia aged about 6 to 100 years. Each donor gave about 11 milliliters of peripheral blood, drawn into EDTA-treated Vacutainer tubes. Ficoll-Paque density-gradient centrifugation was used to isolate PBMCs, with at least 7 million obtained per sample. Trizol reagent was used to extract total RNA from PBMCs, with at least 5.5 micrograms per sample. Naive CD45RAhigh/CD27high T cell percentages were measured by flow cytometry on a PBMC aliquot from every donor. Material for sequencing was blood. The V gene is TRBV9 and the J gene is TRBJ2-3; the D gene cannot be named for sure. The receptor's source is a woman aged 60-75 years in good health. In nucleotide form, the sequence is TGTGCCAGCAGCTTCCAGACTGGGCTCACAGATACGCAGTATTTT. This codes for CASSFQTGLTDTQYF.